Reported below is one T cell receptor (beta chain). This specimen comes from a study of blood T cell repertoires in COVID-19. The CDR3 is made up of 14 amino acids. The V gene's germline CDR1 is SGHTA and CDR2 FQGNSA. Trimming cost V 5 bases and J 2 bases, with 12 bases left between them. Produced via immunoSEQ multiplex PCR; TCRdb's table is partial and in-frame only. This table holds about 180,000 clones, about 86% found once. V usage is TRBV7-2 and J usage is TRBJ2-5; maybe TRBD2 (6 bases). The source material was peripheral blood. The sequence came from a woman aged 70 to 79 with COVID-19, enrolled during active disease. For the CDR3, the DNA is TGTGCCAGCAGCATTAGCGGTTCTCAAGAGACCCAGTACTTC. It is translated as CASSISGSQETQYF. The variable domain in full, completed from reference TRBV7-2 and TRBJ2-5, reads GAGVSQSPSNKVTEKGKDVELRCDPISGHTALYWYRQSLGQGLEFLIYFQGNSAPDKSGLPSDRFSAERTGGSVSTLTIQRTQQEDSAVYLCASSISGSQETQYFGPGTRLLVL.